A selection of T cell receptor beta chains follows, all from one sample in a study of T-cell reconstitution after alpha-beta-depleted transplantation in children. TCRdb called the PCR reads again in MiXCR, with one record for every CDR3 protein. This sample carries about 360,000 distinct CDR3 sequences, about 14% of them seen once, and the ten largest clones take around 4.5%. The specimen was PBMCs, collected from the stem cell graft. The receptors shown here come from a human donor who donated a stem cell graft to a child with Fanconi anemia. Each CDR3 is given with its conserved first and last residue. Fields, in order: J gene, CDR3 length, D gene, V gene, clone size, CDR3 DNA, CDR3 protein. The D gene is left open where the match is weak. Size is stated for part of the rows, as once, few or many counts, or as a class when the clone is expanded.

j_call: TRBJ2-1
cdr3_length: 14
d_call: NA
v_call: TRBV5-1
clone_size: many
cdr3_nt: TGCGCCAGCAGCTTGGAACAAACCGGGAATGAGCAGTTCTTC
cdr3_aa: CASSLEQTGNEQFF

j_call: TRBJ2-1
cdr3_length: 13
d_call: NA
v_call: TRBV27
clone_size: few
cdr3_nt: TGTGCCAGCAGCAACAACATCCTGGCTAAGCAGTTCTTC
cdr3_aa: CASSNNILAKQFF

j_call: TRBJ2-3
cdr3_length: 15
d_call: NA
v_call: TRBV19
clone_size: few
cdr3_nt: TGTGCCAGTAGTGCAATCTCCCCGGCGGGAGATACGCAGTATTTT
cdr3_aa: CASSAISPAGDTQYF

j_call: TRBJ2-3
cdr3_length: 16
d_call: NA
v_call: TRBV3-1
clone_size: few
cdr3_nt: TGTGCCAGCAGCCAAGGCCAGGAGGTAATGGCAGATACGCAGTATTTT
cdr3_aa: CASSQGQEVMADTQYF

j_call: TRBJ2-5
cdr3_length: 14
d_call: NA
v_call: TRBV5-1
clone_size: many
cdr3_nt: TGCGCCAGCAAGGAACTCGGAGGGAAAGAGACCCAGTACTTC
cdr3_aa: CASKELGGKETQYF

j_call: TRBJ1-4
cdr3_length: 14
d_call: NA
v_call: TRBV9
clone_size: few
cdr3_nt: TGTGCCAGCAGCGAAGACGCAACTAATGAAAAACTGTTTTTT
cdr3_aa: CASSEDATNEKLFF

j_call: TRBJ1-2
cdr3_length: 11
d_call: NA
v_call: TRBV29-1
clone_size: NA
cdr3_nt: TGCAGCGCCGTAGGGGTTTTTGGCTACACCTTC
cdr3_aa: CSAVGVFGYTF

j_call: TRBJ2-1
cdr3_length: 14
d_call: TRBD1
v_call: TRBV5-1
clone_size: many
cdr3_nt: TGCGCCAGCAGCACGACAGGGGAGAGGAATGAGCAGTTCTTC
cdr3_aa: CASSTTGERNEQFF

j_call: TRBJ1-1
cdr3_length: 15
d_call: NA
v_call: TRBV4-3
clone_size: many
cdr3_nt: TGCGCCAGCAGCCAAGACGTCGGGGGAGGCACTGAAGCTTTCTTT
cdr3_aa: CASSQDVGGGTEAFF

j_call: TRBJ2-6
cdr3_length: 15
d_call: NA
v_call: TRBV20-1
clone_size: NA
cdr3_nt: TGCAGTGCTAGGGACGCACAGTCTGGGGCCAACGTCCTGACTTTC
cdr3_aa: CSARDAQSGANVLTF

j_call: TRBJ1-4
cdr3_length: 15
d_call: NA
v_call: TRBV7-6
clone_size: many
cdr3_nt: TGTGCCAGCAGCTTAAGTACCCAGTCTAATGAAAAACTGTTTTTT
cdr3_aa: CASSLSTQSNEKLFF

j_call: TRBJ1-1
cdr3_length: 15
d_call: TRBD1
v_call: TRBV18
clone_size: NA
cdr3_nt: TGTGCCAGCTCACCCCGCCGGGACAGGGACACTGAAGCTTTCTTT
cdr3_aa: CASSPRRDRDTEAFF

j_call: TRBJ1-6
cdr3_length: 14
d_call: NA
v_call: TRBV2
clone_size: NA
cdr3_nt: TGTGCCAGCAGTGGGCAGGGTTATAATTCACCCCTCCACTTT
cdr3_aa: CASSGQGYNSPLHF

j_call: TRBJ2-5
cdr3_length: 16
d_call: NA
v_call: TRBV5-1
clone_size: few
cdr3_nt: TGCGCCAGCAGTTACGCCTCGGCAGGGGCGGTGGAGACCCAGTACTTC
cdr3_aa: CASSYASAGAVETQYF

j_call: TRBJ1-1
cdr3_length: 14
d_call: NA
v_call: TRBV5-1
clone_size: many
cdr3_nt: TGCGCCAGCAGCTCGGCTGGAGGGAACACTGAAGCTTTCTTT
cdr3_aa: CASSSAGGNTEAFF

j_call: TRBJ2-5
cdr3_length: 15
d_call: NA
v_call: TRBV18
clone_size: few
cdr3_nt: TGTGCCAGCTCACCTCCGGCAGGGACGGAAGAGACCCAGTACTTC
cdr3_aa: CASSPPAGTEETQYF

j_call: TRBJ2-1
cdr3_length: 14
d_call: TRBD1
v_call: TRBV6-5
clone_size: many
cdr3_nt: TGTGCCAGCAGCCTGGACAGGGCCCACAATGAGCAGTTCTTC
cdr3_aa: CASSLDRAHNEQFF

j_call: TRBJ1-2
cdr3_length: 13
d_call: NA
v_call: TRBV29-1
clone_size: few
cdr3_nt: TGCAGCGTTGCGGCAGGGGTTAACTATGGCTACACCTTC
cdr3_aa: CSVAAGVNYGYTF

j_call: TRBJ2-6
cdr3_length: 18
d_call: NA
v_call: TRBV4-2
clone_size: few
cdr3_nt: TGTGCCAGCACCCTTTCCGGGACCTTTCCCTCTGGGGCCAACGTCCTGACTTTC
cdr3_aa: CASTLSGTFPSGANVLTF

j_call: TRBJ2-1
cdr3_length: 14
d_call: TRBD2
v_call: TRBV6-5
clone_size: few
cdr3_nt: TGTGCCAGCAGCCGTGGGACTAGCGCCAATGAGCAGTTCTTC
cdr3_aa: CASSRGTSANEQFF

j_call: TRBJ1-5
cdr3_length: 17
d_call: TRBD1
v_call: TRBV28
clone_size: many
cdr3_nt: TGTGCCAGCAGTTTGGGGCAGGGGGCCGCAGCGAGTCAGCCCCAGCATTTT
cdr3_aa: CASSLGQGAAASQPQHF

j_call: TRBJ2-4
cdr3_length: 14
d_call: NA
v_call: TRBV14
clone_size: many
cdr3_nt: TGTGCCAGCAGCCCAGGAACTAGTGGGTGGATTCAGTACTTC
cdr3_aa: CASSPGTSGWIQYF

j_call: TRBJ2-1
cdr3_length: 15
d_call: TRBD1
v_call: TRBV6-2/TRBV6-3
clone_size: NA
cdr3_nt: TGTGCCAGCAGCCCCGGGACAGGGTTAGCCAATGAGCAGTTCTTC
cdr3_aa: CASSPGTGLANEQFF

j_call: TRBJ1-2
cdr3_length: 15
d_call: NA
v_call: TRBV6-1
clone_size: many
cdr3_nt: TGTGCCAGCAGTCCCGCGGGGGCGCGGGGCTATGGCTACACCTTC
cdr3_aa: CASSPAGARGYGYTF

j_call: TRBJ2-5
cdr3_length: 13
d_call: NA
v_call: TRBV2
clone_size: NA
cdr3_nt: TGTGCCAGCACCCGTGACGTAGAAGAGACCCAGTACTTC
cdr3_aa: CASTRDVEETQYF